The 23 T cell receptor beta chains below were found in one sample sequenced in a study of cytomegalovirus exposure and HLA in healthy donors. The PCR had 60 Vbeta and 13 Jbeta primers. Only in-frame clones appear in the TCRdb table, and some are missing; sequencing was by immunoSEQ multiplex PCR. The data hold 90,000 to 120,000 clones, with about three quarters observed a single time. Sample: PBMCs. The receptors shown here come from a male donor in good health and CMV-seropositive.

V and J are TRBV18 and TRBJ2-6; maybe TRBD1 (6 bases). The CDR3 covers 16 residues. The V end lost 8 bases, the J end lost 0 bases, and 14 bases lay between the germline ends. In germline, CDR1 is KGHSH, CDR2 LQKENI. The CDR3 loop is CASGNRASSGANVLTF. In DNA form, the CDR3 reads TGTGCCAGCGGGAACAGGGCAAGCTCTGGGGCCAACGTCCTGACTTTC.

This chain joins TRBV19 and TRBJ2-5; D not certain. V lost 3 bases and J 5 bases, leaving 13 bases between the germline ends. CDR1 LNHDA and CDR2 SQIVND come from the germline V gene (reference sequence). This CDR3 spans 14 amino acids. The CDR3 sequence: CASSIGYNGETQYF. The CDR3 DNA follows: TGTGCCAGTAGTATCGGGTACAATGGGGAGACCCAGTACTTC.

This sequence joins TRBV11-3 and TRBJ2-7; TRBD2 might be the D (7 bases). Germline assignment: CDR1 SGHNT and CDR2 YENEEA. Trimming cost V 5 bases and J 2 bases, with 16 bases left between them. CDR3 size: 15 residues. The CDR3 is CASSTGQSGAYEQYF. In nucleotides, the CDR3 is TGTGCCAGCAGCACCGGACAGAGCGGGGCCTACGAGCAGTACTTC.

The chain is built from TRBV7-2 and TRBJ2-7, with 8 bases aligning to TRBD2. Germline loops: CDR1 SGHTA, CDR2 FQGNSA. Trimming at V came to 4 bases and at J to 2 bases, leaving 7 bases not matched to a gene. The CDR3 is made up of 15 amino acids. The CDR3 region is CASSSVAGTTYEQYF. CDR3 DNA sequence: TGTGCCAGCAGCTCGGTAGCGGGAACCACCTACGAGCAGTACTTC. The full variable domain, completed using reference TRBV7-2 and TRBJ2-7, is GAGVSQSPSNKVTEKGKDVELRCDPISGHTALYWYRQSLGQGLEFLIYFQGNSAPDKSGLPSDRFSAERTGGSVSTLTIQRTQQEDSAVYLCASSSVAGTTYEQYFGPGTRLTVT.

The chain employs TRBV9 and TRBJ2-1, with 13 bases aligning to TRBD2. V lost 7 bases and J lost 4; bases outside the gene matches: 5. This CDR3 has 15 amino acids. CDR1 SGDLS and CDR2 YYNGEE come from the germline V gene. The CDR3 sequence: CASARTSGGYNEQFF. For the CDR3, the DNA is TGTGCCAGCGCCCGGACTAGCGGGGGTTACAATGAGCAGTTCTTC.

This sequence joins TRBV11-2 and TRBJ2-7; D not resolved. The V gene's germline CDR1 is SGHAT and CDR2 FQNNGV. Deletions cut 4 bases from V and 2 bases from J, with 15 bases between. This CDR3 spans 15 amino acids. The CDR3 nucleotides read TGTGCCAGCAGCTCTCCCCGGTTTTCCCCCTACGAGCAGTACTTC. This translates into CASSSPRFSPYEQYF.

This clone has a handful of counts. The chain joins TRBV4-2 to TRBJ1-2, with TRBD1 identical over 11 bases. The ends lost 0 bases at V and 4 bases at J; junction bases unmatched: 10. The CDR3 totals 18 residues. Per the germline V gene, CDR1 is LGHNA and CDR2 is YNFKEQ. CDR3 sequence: CASSQDAAGQGGGYGYTF. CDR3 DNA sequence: TGTGCCAGCAGCCAAGACGCAGCGGGACAGGGGGGCGGCTATGGCTACACCTTC.

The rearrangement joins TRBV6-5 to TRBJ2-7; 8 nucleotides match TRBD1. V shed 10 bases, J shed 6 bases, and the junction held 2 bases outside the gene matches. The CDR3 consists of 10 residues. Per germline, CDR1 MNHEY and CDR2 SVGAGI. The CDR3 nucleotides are TGTGCCACCGGGACAGGCGAGCAGTACTTC. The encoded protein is CATGTGEQYF.

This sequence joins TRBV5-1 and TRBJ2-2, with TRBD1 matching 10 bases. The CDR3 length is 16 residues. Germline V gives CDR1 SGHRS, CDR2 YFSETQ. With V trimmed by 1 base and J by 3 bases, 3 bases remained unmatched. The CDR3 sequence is CASSLTGQGDTGELFF. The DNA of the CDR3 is TGCGCCAGCAGCTTGACCGGACAGGGGGACACCGGGGAGCTGTTTTTT.

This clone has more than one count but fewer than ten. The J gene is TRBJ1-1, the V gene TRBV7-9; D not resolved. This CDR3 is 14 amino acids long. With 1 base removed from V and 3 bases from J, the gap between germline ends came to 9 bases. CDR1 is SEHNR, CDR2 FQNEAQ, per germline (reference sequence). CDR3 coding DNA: TGTGCCAGCAGCTTAGGGCAGTTTGACACTGAAGCTTTCTTT. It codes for CASSLGQFDTEAFF.

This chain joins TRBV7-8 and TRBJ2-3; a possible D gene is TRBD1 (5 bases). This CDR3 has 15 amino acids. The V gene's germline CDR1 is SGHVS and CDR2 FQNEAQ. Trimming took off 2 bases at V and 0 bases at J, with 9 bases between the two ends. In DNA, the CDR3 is TGTGCCAGCAGCTTAATGGCAGGGAGCACAGATACGCAGTATTTT. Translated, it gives CASSLMAGSTDTQYF.

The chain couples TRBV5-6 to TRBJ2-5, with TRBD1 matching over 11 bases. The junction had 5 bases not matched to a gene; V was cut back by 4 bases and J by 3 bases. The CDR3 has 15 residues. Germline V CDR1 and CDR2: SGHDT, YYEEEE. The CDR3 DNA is TGTGCCAGCAGCGGTCCGGGACAGGGGGAAGAGACCCAGTACTTC. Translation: CASSGPGQGEETQYF.

CDR3 region: CASSSRHISGANVLTF. The CDR3 DNA reads as TGTGCCAGCAGCTCCCGACACATCTCTGGGGCCAACGTCCTGACTTTC. This rearrangement joins TRBV7-8 to TRBJ2-6; D remains ambiguous. V gave up 4 bases and J gave up 0 bases, with 10 bases separating them. This CDR3 contains 16 residues. Germline V gene lookup returns CDR1 SGHVS and CDR2 FQNEAQ.

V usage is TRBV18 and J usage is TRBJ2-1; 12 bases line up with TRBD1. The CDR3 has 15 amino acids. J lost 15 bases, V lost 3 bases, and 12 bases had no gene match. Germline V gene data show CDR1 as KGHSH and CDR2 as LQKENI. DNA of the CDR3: TGTGCCAGCTCACCGTCCGGGACAGGGGGCCCCCGTAGGTTCTTC. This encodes CASSPSGTGGPRRFF.

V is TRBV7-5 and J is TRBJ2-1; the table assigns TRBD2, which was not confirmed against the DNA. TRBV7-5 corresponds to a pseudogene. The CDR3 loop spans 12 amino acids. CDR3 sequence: CARRFIPHEQFF. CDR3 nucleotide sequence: TGTGCCAGAAGGTTTATCCCCCATGAGCAGTTCTTC.

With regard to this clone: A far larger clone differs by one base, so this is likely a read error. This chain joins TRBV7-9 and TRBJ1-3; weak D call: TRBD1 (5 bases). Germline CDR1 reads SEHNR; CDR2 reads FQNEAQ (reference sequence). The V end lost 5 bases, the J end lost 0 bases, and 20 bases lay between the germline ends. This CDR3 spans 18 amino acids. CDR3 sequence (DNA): TGTGCCAGCAGCCAAGATCCCTTGAGAAGGGGCTCTGGAAACACCATATATTTT. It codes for CASSQDPLRRGSGNTIYF.

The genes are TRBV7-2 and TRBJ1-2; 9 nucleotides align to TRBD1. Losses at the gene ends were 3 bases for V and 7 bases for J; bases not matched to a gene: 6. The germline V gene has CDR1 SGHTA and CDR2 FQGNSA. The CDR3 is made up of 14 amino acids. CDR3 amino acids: CASSLPQGAGGYTF. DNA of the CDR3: TGTGCCAGCAGCTTGCCACAGGGGGCGGGTGGCTACACCTTC.

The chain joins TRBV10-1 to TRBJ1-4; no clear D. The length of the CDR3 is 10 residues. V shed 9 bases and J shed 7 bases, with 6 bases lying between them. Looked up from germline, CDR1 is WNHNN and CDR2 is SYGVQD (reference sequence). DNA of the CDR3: TGCGCCAGGGAGGGTGAAAAACTGTTTTTT. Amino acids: CAREGEKLFF.

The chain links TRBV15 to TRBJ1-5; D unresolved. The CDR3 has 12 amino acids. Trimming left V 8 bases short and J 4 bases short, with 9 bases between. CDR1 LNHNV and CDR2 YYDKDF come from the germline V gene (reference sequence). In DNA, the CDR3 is TGTGCCACCGGCTCGGGGAATCAGCCCCAGCATTTT. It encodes CATGSGNQPQHF.

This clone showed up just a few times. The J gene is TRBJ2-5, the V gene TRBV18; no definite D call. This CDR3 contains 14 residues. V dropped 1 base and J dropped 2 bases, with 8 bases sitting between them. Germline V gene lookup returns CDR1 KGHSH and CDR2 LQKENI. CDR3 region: CASSPRANQETQYF. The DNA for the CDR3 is TGTGCCAGCTCACCACGGGCGAATCAAGAGACCCAGTACTTC.

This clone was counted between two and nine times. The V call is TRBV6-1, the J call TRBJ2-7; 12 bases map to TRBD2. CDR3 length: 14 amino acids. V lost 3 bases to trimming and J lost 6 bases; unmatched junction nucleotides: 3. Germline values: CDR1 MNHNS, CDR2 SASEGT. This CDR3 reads CASSELAGGPEQYF. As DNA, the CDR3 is TGTGCCAGCAGTGAGCTAGCGGGGGGGCCCGAGCAGTACTTC.

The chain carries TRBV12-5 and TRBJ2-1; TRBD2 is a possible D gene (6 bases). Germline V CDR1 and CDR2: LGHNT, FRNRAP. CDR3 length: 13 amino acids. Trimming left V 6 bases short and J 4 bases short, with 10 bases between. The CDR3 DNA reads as TGTGCTAGTGGAGGACTACCTTACAATGAGCAGTTCTTC. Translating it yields CASGGLPYNEQFF. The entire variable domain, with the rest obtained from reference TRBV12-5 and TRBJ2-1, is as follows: DARVTQTPRHKVTEMGQEVTMRCQPILGHNTVFWYRQTMMQGLELLAYFRNRAPLDDSGMPKDRFSAEMPDATLATLKIQPSEPRDSAVYFCASGGLPYNEQFFGPGTRLTVL.

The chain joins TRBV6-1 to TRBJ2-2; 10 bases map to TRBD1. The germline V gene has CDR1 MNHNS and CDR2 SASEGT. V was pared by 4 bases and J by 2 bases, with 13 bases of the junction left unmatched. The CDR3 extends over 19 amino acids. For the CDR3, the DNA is TGTGCCAGCAGTGCCTCGCCATTGACAGGGGGCGTCAACACCGGGGAGCTGTTTTTT. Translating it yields CASSASPLTGGVNTGELFF.